This T cell receptor (beta chain) was obtained from a study of blood T cell repertoires in COVID-19. Overall study: Some COVID-19 samples were acute and others convalescent; all came from the United States, Italy and Spain. From T cells, B-cell-depleted T cells, or PBMCs came the material, which was cDNA or gDNA.

The CDR3 has 17 amino acids. Per germline, CDR1 SGHRS and CDR2 YFSETQ. Trimming cost V 0 bases and J 8 bases; bases outside gene matches: 11. Measured with immunoSEQ multiplex PCR; TCRdb has only the in-frame clones, and not every one. The sample includes 100,000 to 150,000 clones, approximately 87% of them seen just once. The rearrangement links TRBV5-1 to TRBJ2-2; 9 positions agree with TRBD1. Sequenced: peripheral blood. The receptor was isolated from a woman in her sixties with acute or convalescent COVID-19. The CDR3 loop is CASSLATGGASYGELFF. As DNA, the CDR3 is TGCGCCAGCAGCTTGGCCACAGGGGGCGCTTCTTATGGGGAGCTGTTTTTT.